The 24 T cell receptor beta chains below were found in one sample sequenced in a study of T-cell memory formation after mild COVID-19. TCRdb re-called the 5' RACE reads through MiXCR, storing one row per CDR3 protein. This table has about 360,000 distinct CDR3 sequences, roughly an eighth appearing once. The specimen was PBMCs or a T cell subset sorted from them (not recorded which). The receptors originated from a man between 18 and 29 years old who had mild COVID-19 (a few samples of this study predate the infection). Cell type and time point are not known.

V gene TRBV4-3 combines with J gene TRBJ1-4, with TRBD1 as a possible D gene (6 bases). Germline CDR1 is LGHNA and CDR2 is YSLEER. Deletions cut 3 bases from V and 8 bases from J, with 16 bases between. The CDR3 extends over 15 amino acids. The DNA for the CDR3 is TGCGCCAGCAGCCAGGCTACAGGGTTTGGGGAAAAACTGTTTTTT. It translates to CASSQATGFGEKLFF.

The chain recombines TRBV7-9 with TRBJ1-6, with no clear D. V was cut by 7 bases and J by 7 bases, with 11 bases left in between. The length of the CDR3 is 13 residues. Germline V gene sequence: CDR1 SEHNR, CDR2 FQNEAQ (reference sequence). CDR3 loop: CASTQVGNSPLHF. The CDR3 DNA reads TGTGCCAGCACACAAGTGGGGAATTCACCCCTCCACTTT.

The gene calls are TRBV20-1 and TRBJ1-2, with TRBD1 identical over 7 bases. With 5 bases clipped from V and 5 bases from J, the junction kept 11 bases outside the gene matches. Germline V lookup: CDR1 DFQATT, CDR2 SNEGSKA (reference sequence). The CDR3 consists of 14 residues. CDR3 nucleotides: TGCAGTGCTGAAAACAGGGGTTCGGGGTATGGCTACACCTTC. Amino acids: CSAENRGSGYGYTF.

The V gene is TRBV15, the J gene TRBJ2-5; D is uncertain. Per the germline V gene, CDR1 is LNHNV and CDR2 is YYDKDF (reference sequence). V dropped 1 base and J dropped 2 bases, with 11 bases sitting between them. The CDR3 spans 15 residues. Written as DNA, the CDR3 is TGTGCCACCAGCAGAGGTCGACTTTTGCAAGAGACCCAGTACTTC. It translates to CATSRGRLLQETQYF.

This clonotype was seen a handful of times. The chain employs TRBV12-3 or TRBV12-4 and TRBJ2-1; a possible D gene is TRBD2 (7 bases). The length of the CDR3 is 15 residues. V lost 2 bases, J lost 3 bases, and 11 bases lay in between. Here the CDR3 reads CASSLRGGVYNEQFF. The CDR3 nucleotides are TGTGCCAGCAGTTTACGAGGGGGGGTCTACAATGAGCAGTTCTTC.

This clonotype has a handful of counts. This chain connects TRBV7-6 to TRBJ2-1; D perhaps matches TRBD2 (6 bases). The CDR3 is 16 residues long. Germline V CDR1 and CDR2: SGHVS, FNYEAQ. V shed 0 bases and J shed 0 bases, with 9 bases lying between them. The CDR3 DNA reads TGTGCCAGCAGCTTAGCGGGGGGAGACTCCTACAATGAGCAGTTCTTC. Amino acids: CASSLAGGDSYNEQFF.

The CDR3, as DNA: TGCGCCAGCAGTCGGGACGAGGGTTCGAATCAGCCCCAGCATTTT. It yields the protein CASSRDEGSNQPQHF. This sequence joins TRBV5-1 and TRBJ1-5; a possible D gene is TRBD1 (5 bases). Trimming pared 5 bases from V and 4 bases from J, leaving 16 bases between. The CDR3 consists of 15 residues. Germline V gives CDR1 SGHRS, CDR2 YFSETQ.

The chain recombines TRBV29-1 with TRBJ2-6, with 7 bases that match TRBD1. The CDR3 consists of 16 residues. Trimming removed 6 bases from V and 1 base from J; junction bases left unmatched: 9. Per germline, CDR1 SQVTM and CDR2 ANQGSEA. The CDR3 sequence is CSVTGTDPSGANVLTF. Here the CDR3 DNA reads TGCAGCGTCACCGGGACAGACCCTTCTGGGGCCAACGTCCTGACTTTC.

This clonotype was seen at least ten times. This rearrangement joins TRBV3-1 to TRBJ2-7; D assignment may be TRBD1 or TRBD2 (5 bases each). CDR1 LGHDT and CDR2 YNNKEL come from the germline V gene (reference sequence). The ends were cut back, 2 bases at V and 4 bases at J, with 12 bases in the middle. The length of the CDR3 is 14 residues. The CDR3: CASSQTGAVYEQYF. The CDR3 nucleotides are TGTGCCAGCAGCCAAACCGGGGCGGTATACGAGCAGTACTTC.

The CDR3 loop reads CASSAWWGQGVNEQFF. CDR3 coding DNA: TGTGCCAGCAGCGCCTGGTGGGGACAGGGGGTAAATGAGCAGTTCTTC. V and J are TRBV7-6 and TRBJ2-1; TRBD1 matches at 11 bases. The CDR3 totals 16 residues. V trimming: 5 bases; J trimming: 7 bases; junction bases outside the gene matches: 10. Germline CDR1 SGHVS, CDR2 FNYEAQ.

The sample holds a few counts of this clonotype. The CDR3 region is CASSFGRNSPLHF. The DNA for the CDR3 is TGTGCCAGCAGCTTTGGTAGAAATTCACCCCTCCACTTT. The genes are TRBV7-9 and TRBJ1-6, with D uncertain. V was cut by 3 bases and J by 7 bases, with 7 bases left in between. The CDR3 is made up of 13 amino acids. In germline, CDR1 is SEHNR, CDR2 FQNEAQ (reference sequence).

The rearrangement links TRBV7-8 to TRBJ2-6; perhaps D is TRBD1 or TRBD2 (5 bases each). V was trimmed by 5 bases and J by 2 bases, leaving 16 bases between them. The length of the CDR3 is 17 residues. Germline V CDR1 and CDR2: SGHVS, FQNEAQ. In DNA form, the CDR3 reads TGTGCCAGCAGCACCCGGGGACGGCTCGCTGGGGCCAACGTCCTGACTTTC. Protein sequence: CASSTRGRLAGANVLTF. Drawing the rest from reference TRBV7-8 and TRBJ2-6, the complete variable domain is GAGVSQSPRYKVAKRGQDVALRCDPISGHVSLFWYQQALGQGPEFLTYFQNEAQLDKSGLPSDRFFAERPEGSVSTLKIQRTQQEDSAVYLCASSTRGRLAGANVLTFGAGSRLTVL.

V and J are TRBV5-6 and TRBJ2-3; possible D gene TRBD2, 5 bases. V shed 1 base and J shed 2 bases, with 8 bases lying between them. The CDR3 is 14 residues long. The V gene's germline CDR1 is SGHDT and CDR2 YYEEEE. In DNA, the CDR3 is TGTGCCAGCAGCTTGTCGGGGTACACAGATACGCAGTATTTT. Amino acid sequence: CASSLSGYTDTQYF.

Here the CDR3 reads CASSPRTDRDTGELFF. Written as DNA, the CDR3 is TGCGCCAGCAGTCCGAGGACGGACAGAGACACCGGGGAGCTGTTTTTT. The V gene is TRBV5-1, the J gene TRBJ2-2; D may be TRBD1 (6 bases). Germline CDR1 SGHRS, CDR2 YFSETQ. The V end lost 5 bases, the J end lost 3 bases, and 17 bases lay between the germline ends. This CDR3 is 16 amino acids long.

Only a few counts were recorded for this clonotype. This chain joins TRBV5-1 and TRBJ1-2, with 8 bases aligning to TRBD1. Germline V gene sequence: CDR1 SGHRS, CDR2 YFSETQ. J was trimmed by 7 bases and V by 0 bases; bases with no gene match: 5. The length of the CDR3 is 14 residues. The DNA of the CDR3 is TGCGCCAGCAGCTTGGAGCAGGGGGCCAGTGGCTACACCTTC. It is translated as CASSLEQGASGYTF.

The chain joins TRBV6-5 to TRBJ2-4, with 9 bases that match TRBD1. CDR1 and CDR2 (germline): MNHEY, SVGAGI. V was clipped by 6 bases and J by 8 bases; unmatched bases: 8. The CDR3 sequence is 14 residues long. The DNA of the CDR3 is TGTGCCAGCAGCCCCAGGACAGGGGAAGACATTCAGTACTTC. Amino acid sequence: CASSPRTGEDIQYF.

The rearrangement links TRBV6-2 or TRBV6-3 to TRBJ1-4; D is ambiguous. The V end lost 5 bases, the J end lost 5 bases, and 12 bases lay between the germline ends. The germline V gene encodes CDR1 MNHEY and CDR2 SVGEGT. The CDR3 consists of 14 residues. The CDR3 nucleotides are TGTGCCAGCAGTACCCGGAAGGAAAATGAAAAACTGTTTTTT. Translating it yields CASSTRKENEKLFF.

This clonotype came up many times. This chain uses TRBV5-1 with TRBJ2-1; maybe TRBD1 (5 bases). V lost 0 bases and J lost 1, with 11 bases in between. CDR3 length: 16 residues. CDR1 SGHRS and CDR2 YFSETQ come from the germline V gene. In DNA form, the CDR3 reads TGCGCCAGCAGCTTGGCGGTCAGGGAATCCTACAATGAGCAGTTCTTC. Its translation: CASSLAVRESYNEQFF. The full variable domain, rest sourced from reference TRBV5-1 and TRBJ2-1, is KAGVTQTPRYLIKTRGQQVTLSCSPISGHRSVSWYQQTPGQGLQFLFEYFSETQRNKGNFPGRFSGRQFSNSRSEMNVSTLELGDSALYLCASSLAVRESYNEQFFGPGTRLTVL.

CDR3 amino acids: CASSGGAYEQYF. CDR3 bases: TGTGCCAGCAGTGGGGGGGCCTACGAGCAGTACTTC. The chain links TRBV2 to TRBJ2-7; possible D gene TRBD2, 6 bases. V was cut by 4 bases and J by 2 bases, with 6 bases left in between. The CDR3 runs to 12 residues. Germline lookup yields CDR1 SNHLY and CDR2 FYNNEI.

This clonotype was counted between two and nine times. The chain uses TRBV20-1 and TRBJ2-3; the match to TRBD2 covers 7 bases. Looked up from germline, CDR1 is DFQATT and CDR2 is SNEGSKA (reference sequence). J was trimmed by 4 bases and V by 0 bases; bases with no gene match: 7. CDR3 length: 15 residues. As DNA, the CDR3 is TGCAGTGCTAGAGATCTCCGGGGGGTCGCAGATACGCAGTATTTT. Translating gives CSARDLRGVADTQYF.

The chain combines TRBV2 with TRBJ2-7; 9 positions match TRBD1. The length of the CDR3 is 17 residues. Germline CDR1 and CDR2: SNHLY and FYNNEI. V dropped 4 bases and J dropped 6; count of bases not matched to a gene: 16. The CDR3 DNA reads TGTGCCAGCAGTGTAAAACTGATGGGACAGGGTACCCCCGAGCAGTACTTC. This codes for CASSVKLMGQGTPEQYF.

This clonotype was counted a few times. This chain links TRBV11-3 with TRBJ2-7; D not certain. The germline V gene has CDR1 SGHNT and CDR2 YENEEA. CDR3 size: 17 residues. Trimming took 0 bases from V and 0 from J, leaving 15 bases between them. CDR3 sequence: CASSLDRVAVSSYEQYV. The DNA of the CDR3 is TGTGCCAGCAGCTTAGATCGGGTGGCAGTGAGCTCCTACGAGCAGTACGTC.

This chain connects TRBV10-3 to TRBJ1-2; D is ambiguous. Deletions cut 2 bases from V and 6 bases from J, with 16 bases between. The CDR3 is 15 amino acids. CDR1 and CDR2 (germline): ENHRY, SYGVKD. The CDR3, as DNA: TGTGCCATCAGTGAGGCGAGGGTAAGGGTCGATGGCTACACCTTC. This sequence encodes CAISEARVRVDGYTF.

This clonotype was detected a few times. The chain recombines TRBV6-5 with TRBJ2-2; perhaps TRBD2 as D (7 bases). V was cut by 0 bases and J by 4 bases, with 15 bases left in between. Germline lookup yields CDR1 MNHEY and CDR2 SVGAGI. This CDR3 has 17 amino acids. The chain's CDR3 is CASSYSIGGGGTGELFF. The DNA for the CDR3 is TGTGCCAGCAGTTACTCGATCGGCGGGGGCGGCACCGGGGAGCTGTTTTTT.